This TCR beta chain was profiled in a study of molecular identifiers for immune sequencing clone quantification. TCRdb called the PCR reads again in MiXCR, with one record for every CDR3 protein. The table shows about 510,000 distinct CDR3 sequences, with about a fifth occurring only once. This clonotype came up a few times. Trimming removed 1 base from V and 2 bases from J, with 12 bases in between. The CDR3 sequence is 16 residues long. Germline-derived CDR1 and CDR2 are LGHNA and YSLEER. The genes are TRBV4-3 and TRBJ1-3; D not certain. The receptor was isolated from a human donor in good health. Some libraries in this study had Jurkat cell RNA spiked in. The sample taken for sequencing was naive CD8+ T cells from blood, with Jurkat cell RNA spiked in. Subset noted: FACS-sorted CD8+CD4-CCR7+CD45RA+ naive T cells. The CDR3 spells CASSQGVNSAGNTIYF. DNA for the CDR3: TGCGCCAGCAGCCAAGGGGTAAATAGCGCTGGAAACACCATATATTTT.